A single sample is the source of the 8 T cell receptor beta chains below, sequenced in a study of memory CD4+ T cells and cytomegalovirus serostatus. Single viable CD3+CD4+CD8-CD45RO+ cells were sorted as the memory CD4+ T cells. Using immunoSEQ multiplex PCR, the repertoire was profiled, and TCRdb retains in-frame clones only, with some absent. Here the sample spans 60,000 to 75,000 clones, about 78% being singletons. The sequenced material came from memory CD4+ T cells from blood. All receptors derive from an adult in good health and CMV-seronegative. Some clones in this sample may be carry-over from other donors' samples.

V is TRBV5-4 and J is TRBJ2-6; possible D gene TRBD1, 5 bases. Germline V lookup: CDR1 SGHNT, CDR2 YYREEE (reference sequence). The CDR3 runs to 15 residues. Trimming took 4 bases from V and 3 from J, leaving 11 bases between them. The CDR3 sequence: CASSLRGSGANVLTF. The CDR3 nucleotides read TGTGCCAGCAGCCTAAGGGGAAGTGGGGCCAACGTCCTGACTTTC.

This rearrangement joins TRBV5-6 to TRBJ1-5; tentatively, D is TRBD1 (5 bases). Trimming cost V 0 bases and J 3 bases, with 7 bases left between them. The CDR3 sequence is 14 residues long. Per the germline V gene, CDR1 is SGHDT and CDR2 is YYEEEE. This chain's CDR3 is CASSLGGPNQPQHF. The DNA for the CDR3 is TGTGCCAGCAGCTTGGGGGGACCCAATCAGCCCCAGCATTTT.

The CDR3 protein is CASSPGLADGEQYF. In DNA form, the CDR3 reads TGTGCCAGCTCACCAGGACTAGCGGACGGCGAGCAGTACTTC. The gene calls are TRBV18 and TRBJ2-7; 10 bases are a match to TRBD2. CDR3 length: 14 residues. The germline gives CDR1 KGHSH, CDR2 LQKENI. V shed 2 bases, J shed 6 bases, and the junction held 4 bases outside the gene matches.

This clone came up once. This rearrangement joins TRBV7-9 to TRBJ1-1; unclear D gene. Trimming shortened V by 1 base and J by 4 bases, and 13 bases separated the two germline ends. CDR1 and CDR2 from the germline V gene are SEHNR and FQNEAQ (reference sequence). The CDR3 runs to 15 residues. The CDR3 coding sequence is TGTGCCAGCAGCTTAGTAGAACGGAGGACCACTGAAGCTTTCTTT. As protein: CASSLVERRTTEAFF.

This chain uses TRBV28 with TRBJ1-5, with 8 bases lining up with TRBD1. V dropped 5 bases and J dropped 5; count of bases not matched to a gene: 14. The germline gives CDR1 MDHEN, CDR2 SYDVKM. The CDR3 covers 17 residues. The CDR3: CASSVPGGTGYHQPQHF. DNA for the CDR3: TGTGCCAGCAGTGTACCTGGAGGGACAGGTTATCATCAGCCCCAGCATTTT.

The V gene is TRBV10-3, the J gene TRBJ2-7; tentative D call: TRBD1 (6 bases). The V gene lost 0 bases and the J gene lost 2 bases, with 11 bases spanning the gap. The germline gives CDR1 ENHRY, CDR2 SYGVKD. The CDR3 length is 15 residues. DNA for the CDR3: TGTGCCATCAGTGAGTCAGTAGAGGGGGCCTACGAGCAGTACTTC. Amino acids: CAISESVEGAYEQYF.

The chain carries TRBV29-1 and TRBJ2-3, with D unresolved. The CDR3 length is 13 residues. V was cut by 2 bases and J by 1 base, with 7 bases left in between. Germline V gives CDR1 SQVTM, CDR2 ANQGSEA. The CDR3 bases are TGCAGCGTTGAACGTCGGGGCACAGATACGCAGTATTTT. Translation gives CSVERRGTDTQYF.

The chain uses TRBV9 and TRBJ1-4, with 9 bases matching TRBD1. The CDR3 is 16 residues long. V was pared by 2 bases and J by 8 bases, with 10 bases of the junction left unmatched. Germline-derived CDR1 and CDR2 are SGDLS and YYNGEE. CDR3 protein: CASSVLNGGTGEKLFF. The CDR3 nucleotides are TGTGCCAGCAGCGTCCTTAATGGGGGGACAGGGGAAAAACTGTTTTTT. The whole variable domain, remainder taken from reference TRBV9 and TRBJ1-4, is DSGVTQTPKHLITATGQRVTLRCSPRSGDLSVYWYQQSLDQGLQFLIQYYNGEERAKGNILERFSAQQFPDLHSELNLSSLELGDSALYFCASSVLNGGTGEKLFFGSGTQLSVL.